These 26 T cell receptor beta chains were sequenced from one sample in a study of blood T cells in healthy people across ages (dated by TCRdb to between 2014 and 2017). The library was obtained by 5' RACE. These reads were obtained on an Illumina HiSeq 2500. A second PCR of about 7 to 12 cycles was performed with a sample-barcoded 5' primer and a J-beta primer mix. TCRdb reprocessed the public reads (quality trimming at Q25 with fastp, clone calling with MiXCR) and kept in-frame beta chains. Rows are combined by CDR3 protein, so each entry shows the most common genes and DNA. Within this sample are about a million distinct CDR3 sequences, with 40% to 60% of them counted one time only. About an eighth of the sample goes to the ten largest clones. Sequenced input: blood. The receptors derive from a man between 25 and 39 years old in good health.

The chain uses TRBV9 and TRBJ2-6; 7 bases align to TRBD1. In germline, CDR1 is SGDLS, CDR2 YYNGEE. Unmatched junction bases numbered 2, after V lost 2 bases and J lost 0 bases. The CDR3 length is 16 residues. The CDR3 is CASSVDRASGANVLTF. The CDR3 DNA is TGTGCCAGCAGCGTTGACAGGGCCTCTGGGGCCAACGTCCTGACTTTC.

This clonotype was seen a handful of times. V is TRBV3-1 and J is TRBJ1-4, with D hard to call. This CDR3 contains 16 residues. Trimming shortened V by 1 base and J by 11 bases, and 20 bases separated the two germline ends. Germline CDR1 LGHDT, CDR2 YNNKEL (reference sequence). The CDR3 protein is CASSQVGGSLSSKLFF. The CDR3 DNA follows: TGTGCCAGCAGCCAAGTGGGCGGATCTCTTTCGTCGAAACTGTTTTTT. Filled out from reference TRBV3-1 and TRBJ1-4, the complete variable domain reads DTAVSQTPKYLVTQMGNDKSIKCEQNLGHDTMYWYKQDSKKFLKIMFSYNNKELIINETVPNRFSPKSPDKAHLNLHINSLELGDSAVYFCASSQVGGSLSSKLFFGSGTQLSVL.

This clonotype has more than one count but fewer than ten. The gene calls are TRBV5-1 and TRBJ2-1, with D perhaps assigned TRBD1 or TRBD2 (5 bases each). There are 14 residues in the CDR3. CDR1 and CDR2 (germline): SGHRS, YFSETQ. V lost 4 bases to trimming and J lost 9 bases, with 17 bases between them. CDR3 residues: CASSPDSGAGEQFF. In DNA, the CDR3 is TGCGCCAGCAGCCCCGACAGTGGGGCGGGTGAGCAGTTCTTC.

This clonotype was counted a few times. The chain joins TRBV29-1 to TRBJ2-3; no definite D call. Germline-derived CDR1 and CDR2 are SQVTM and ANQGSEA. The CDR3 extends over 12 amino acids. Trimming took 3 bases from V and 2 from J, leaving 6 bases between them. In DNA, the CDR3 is TGCAGCGTTGAGGCAGACACAGATACGCAGTATTTT. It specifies CSVEADTDTQYF.

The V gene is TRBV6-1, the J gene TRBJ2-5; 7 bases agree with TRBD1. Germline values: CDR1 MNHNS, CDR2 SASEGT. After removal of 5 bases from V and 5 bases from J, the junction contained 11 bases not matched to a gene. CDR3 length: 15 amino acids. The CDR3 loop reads CASSNARGQSETQYF. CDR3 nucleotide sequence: TGTGCCAGCAGTAACGCAAGGGGACAGTCGGAGACCCAGTACTTC.

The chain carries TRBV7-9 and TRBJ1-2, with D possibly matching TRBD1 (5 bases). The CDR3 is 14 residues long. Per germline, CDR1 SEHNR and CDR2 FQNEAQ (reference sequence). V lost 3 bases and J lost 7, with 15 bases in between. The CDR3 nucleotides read TGTGCCAGCAGCTTCTCACAGGCTCCCTTTGGCTACACCTTC. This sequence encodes CASSFSQAPFGYTF.

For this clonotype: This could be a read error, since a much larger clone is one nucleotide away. This CDR3 reads CARSAGWEQFF. The DNA of the CDR3 is TGTGCCCGCAGTGCTGGGTGGGAGCAGTTCTTC. This chain uses TRBV25-1 with TRBJ2-1, with unresolved D. The CDR3 extends over 11 amino acids. The V gene's germline CDR1 is MGHDK and CDR2 SYGVNS.

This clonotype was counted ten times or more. For the CDR3, the DNA is TGTGCCAGCAGAAATGGGGGGAACTCCTACGAGCAGTACTTC. Amino acids: CASRNGGNSYEQYF. The rearrangement uses TRBV28 and TRBJ2-7; D is perhaps TRBD2 (6 bases). Germline loops: CDR1 MDHEN, CDR2 SYDVKM. The length of the CDR3 is 14 residues. Trimming cost V 6 bases and J 0 bases, with 12 bases left between them. Full variable domain (missing parts from reference TRBV28 and TRBJ2-7): DVKVTQSSRYLVKRTGEKVFLECVQDMDHENMFWYRQDPGLGLRLIYFSYDVKMKEKGDIPEGYSVSREKKERFSLILESASTNQTSMYLCASRNGGNSYEQYFGPGTRLTVT.

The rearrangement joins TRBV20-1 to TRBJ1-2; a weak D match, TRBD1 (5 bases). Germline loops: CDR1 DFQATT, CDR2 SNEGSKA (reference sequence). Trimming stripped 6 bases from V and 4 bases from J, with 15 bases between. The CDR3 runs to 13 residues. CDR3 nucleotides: TGCAGTGCGCGTCGGGGGAATACCTATGGCTACACCTTC. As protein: CSARRGNTYGYTF.

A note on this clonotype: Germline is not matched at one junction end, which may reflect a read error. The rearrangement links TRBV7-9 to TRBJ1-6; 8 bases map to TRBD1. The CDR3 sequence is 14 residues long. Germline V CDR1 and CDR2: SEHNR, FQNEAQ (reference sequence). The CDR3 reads CAGSLDDRGSPLHF. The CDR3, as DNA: TGTGCCGGCAGCTTAGACGACAGGGGTTCACCCCTCCACTTT.

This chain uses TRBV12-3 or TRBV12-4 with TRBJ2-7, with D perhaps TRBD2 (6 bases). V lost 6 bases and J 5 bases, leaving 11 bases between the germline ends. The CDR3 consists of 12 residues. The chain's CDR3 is CASRRRDDEQYF. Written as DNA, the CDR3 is TGTGCCAGCAGGCGGAGGGACGACGAGCAGTACTTC.

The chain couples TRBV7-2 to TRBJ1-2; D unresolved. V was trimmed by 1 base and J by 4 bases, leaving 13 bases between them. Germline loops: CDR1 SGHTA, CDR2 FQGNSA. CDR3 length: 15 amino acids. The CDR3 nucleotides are TGTGCCAGCAGCTTAGGTTATGGAGCATCCTATGGCTACACCTTC. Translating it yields CASSLGYGASYGYTF.

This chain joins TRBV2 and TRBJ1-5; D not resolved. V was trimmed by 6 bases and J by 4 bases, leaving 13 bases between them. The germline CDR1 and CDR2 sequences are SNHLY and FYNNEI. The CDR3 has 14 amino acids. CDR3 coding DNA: TGTGCCAGCAGCGTAACGACGGGAAATCAGCCCCAGCATTTT. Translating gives CASSVTTGNQPQHF.

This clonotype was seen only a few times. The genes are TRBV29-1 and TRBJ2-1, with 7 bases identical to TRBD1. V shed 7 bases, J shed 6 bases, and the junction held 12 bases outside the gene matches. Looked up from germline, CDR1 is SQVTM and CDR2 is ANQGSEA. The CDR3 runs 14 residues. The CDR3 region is CSAAVWGTVNEQFF. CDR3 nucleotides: TGCAGCGCCGCTGTATGGGGGACAGTCAATGAGCAGTTCTTC.

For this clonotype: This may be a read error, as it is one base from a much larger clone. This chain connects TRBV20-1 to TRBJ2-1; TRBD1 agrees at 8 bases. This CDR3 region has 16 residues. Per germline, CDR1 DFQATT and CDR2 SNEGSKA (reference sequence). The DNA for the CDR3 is TGCAGTGCTGGAGATGTGGCAGGGGGCCCCTACAATGAGCAGTTCTTC. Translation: CSAGDVAGGPYNEQFF.

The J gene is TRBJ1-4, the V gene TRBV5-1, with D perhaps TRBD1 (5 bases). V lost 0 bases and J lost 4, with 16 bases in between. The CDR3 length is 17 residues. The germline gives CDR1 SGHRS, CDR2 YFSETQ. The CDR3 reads CASSLEFRDSGNEKLFF. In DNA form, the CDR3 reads TGCGCCAGCAGCTTGGAGTTCCGGGACTCGGGTAATGAAAAACTGTTTTTT.

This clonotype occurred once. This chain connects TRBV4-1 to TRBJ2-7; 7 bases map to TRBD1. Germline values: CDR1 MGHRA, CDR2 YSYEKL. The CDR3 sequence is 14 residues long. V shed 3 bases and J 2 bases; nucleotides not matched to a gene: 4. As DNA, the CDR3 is TGCGCCAGCAGCCACACCACAGGGGCCTACGAGCAGTACTTC. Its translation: CASSHTTGAYEQYF.

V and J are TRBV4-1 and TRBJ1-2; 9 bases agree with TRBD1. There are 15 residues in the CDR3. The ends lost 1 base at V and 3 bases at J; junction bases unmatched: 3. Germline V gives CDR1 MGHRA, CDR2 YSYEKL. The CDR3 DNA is TGCGCCAGCAGCCAAGGGACAGGGGTACACTATGGCTACACCTTC. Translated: CASSQGTGVHYGYTF.

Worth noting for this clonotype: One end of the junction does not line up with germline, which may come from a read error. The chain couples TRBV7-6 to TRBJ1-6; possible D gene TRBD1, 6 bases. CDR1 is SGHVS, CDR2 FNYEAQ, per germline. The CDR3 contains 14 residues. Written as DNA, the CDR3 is TGCGCCAGCGCCCAGGGGCAGGTCAATTCACCCCTCCACTTT. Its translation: CASAQGQVNSPLHF.

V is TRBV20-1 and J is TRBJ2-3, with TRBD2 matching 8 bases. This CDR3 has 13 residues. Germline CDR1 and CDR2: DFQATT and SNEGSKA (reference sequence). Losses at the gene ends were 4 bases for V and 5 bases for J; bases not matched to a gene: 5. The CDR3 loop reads CSANYGGGDTQYF. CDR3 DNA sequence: TGCAGTGCTAACTACGGGGGGGGAGATACGCAGTATTTT.

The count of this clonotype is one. The CDR3 region has the DNA TGCAGTGCTAGAGATAGCCCAGGGCTAGCCAAAAACATTCAGTACTTC. It is translated as CSARDSPGLAKNIQYF. The chain carries TRBV20-1 and TRBJ2-4; tentative D call: TRBD1 (5 bases). CDR3 length: 16 residues. Trimming pared 0 bases from V and 0 bases from J, leaving 12 bases between. CDR1 DFQATT and CDR2 SNEGSKA come from the germline V gene (reference sequence).

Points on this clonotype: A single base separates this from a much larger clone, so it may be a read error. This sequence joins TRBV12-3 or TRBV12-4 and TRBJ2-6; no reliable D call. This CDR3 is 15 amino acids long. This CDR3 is CASSSRNSEANVLTF. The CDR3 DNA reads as TGTGCCAGCAGTTCCCGGAACTCTGAGGCCAACGTCCTGACTTTC.

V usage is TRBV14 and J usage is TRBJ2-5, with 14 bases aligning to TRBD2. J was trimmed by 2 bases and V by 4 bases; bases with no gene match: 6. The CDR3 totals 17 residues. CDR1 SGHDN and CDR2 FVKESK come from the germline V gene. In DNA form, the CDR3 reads TGTGCCAGCAGCCCGGGACTAGCGGGGGTAATACAAGAGACCCAGTACTTC. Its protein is CASSPGLAGVIQETQYF.

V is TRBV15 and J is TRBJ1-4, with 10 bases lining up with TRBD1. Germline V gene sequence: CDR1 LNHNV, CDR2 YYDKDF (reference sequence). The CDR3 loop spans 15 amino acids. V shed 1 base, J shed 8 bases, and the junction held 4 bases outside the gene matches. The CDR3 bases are TGTGCCACCAGCAGAGGACAGGGGGCGAAAGAAAAACTGTTTTTT. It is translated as CATSRGQGAKEKLFF.

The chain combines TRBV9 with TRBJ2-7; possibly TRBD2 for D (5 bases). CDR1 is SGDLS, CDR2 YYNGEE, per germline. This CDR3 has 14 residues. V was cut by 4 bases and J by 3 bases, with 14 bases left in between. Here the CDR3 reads CASSLHDGIYEQYF. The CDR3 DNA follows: TGTGCCAGCAGCTTACACGACGGGATCTACGAGCAGTACTTC.

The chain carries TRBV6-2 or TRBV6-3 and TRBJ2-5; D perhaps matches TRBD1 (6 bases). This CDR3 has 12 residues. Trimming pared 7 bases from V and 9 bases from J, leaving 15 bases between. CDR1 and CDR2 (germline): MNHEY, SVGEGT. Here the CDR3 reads CASTFIEGAQYF. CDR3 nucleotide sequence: TGTGCCAGCACCTTTATAGAGGGGGCCCAGTACTTC.